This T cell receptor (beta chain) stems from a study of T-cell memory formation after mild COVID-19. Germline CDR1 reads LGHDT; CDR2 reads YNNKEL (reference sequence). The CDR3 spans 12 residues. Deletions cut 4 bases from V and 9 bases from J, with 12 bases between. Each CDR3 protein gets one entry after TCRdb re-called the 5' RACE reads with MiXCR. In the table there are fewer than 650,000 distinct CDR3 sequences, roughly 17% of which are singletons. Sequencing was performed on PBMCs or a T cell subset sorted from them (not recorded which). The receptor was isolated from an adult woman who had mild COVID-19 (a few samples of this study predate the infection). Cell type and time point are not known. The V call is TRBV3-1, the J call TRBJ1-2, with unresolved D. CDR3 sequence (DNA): TGTGCCAGCAGCCCGGGCCGGCCGAGCTACACCTTC. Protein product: CASSPGRPSYTF.